These T cell receptor beta chains were read from a single sample in a study of blood T cell repertoires in COVID-19. Using immunoSEQ multiplex PCR, the repertoire was profiled, and TCRdb retains in-frame clones only, with some absent. The data hold 19,000 or so clones, with roughly 85% observed a single time. The sample was peripheral blood. The receptor source for this set is a man at least 80 years old with acute or convalescent COVID-19. Each CDR3 is given with its conserved first and last residue. Fields, in order: D gene, V gene, clone size, J gene, CDR3 protein, CDR3 DNA. D genes are given only for firm matches. The size entry is marked missing in some rows and otherwise reads once, few, many or a size class.

d_call: NA; v_call: TRBV27; clone_size: NA; j_call: TRBJ1-2; cdr3_aa: CASSFAGVGYTF; cdr3_nt: TGTGCCAGCAGTTTTGCAGGGGTTGGCTACACCTTC
d_call: TRBD2; v_call: TRBV5-4; clone_size: NA; j_call: TRBJ2-1; cdr3_aa: CASSLVGGAYNEQFF; cdr3_nt: TGTGCCAGCAGCTTGGTTGGGGGGGCCTACAATGAGCAGTTCTTC
d_call: TRBD2; v_call: TRBV7-8; clone_size: NA; j_call: TRBJ2-1; cdr3_aa: CASSHPTSGVYNEQFF; cdr3_nt: TGTGCCAGCAGCCACCCGACTAGCGGGGTTTACAATGAGCAGTTCTTC
d_call: TRBD2; v_call: TRBV7-2; clone_size: NA; j_call: TRBJ2-1; cdr3_aa: CASSGYLAGGRNEQFF; cdr3_nt: TGTGCCAGCAGCGGGTACCTAGCGGGGGGGCGGAATGAGCAGTTCTTC
d_call: NA; v_call: TRBV30; clone_size: NA; j_call: TRBJ1-6; cdr3_aa: CAWSGHNNSPLHF; cdr3_nt: TGTGCCTGGTCAGGTCATAATAATTCACCCCTCCACTTT
d_call: NA; v_call: TRBV28; clone_size: NA; j_call: TRBJ1-2; cdr3_aa: CASSFPPGGDYGYTF; cdr3_nt: TGTGCCAGCAGTTTCCCGCCCGGGGGAGACTATGGCTACACCTTC
d_call: NA; v_call: TRBV6-5; clone_size: NA; j_call: TRBJ1-3; cdr3_aa: CASSPGRAGSPIYF; cdr3_nt: TGTGCCAGCAGTCCCGGGAGAGCGGGCTCGCCCATATATTTT
d_call: NA; v_call: TRBV11-2; clone_size: once; j_call: TRBJ2-6; cdr3_aa: CASSPGLGANVLTF; cdr3_nt: TGTGCCAGCAGCCCCGGTTTGGGGGCCAACGTCCTGACTTTC
d_call: NA; v_call: TRBV6-6; clone_size: NA; j_call: TRBJ2-1; cdr3_aa: CASSRDYNEQFF; cdr3_nt: TGTGCCAGCAGCAGGGACTACAATGAGCAGTTCTTC
d_call: NA; v_call: TRBV28; clone_size: NA; j_call: TRBJ1-1; cdr3_aa: CASQGLRTEAFF; cdr3_nt: TGTGCCAGTCAGGGATTACGCACTGAAGCTTTCTTT
d_call: NA; v_call: TRBV18; clone_size: NA; j_call: TRBJ2-2; cdr3_aa: CASSPQGSPGELFF; cdr3_nt: TGTGCCAGCTCACCACAAGGGAGCCCCGGGGAGCTGTTTTTT
d_call: NA; v_call: TRBV5-1; clone_size: NA; j_call: TRBJ2-7; cdr3_aa: CASSWRVGYEQYF; cdr3_nt: TGCGCCAGCAGCTGGCGGGTCGGCTACGAGCAGTACTTC
d_call: TRBD1; v_call: TRBV19; clone_size: NA; j_call: TRBJ2-6; cdr3_aa: CASSNRGSGANVLTF; cdr3_nt: TGTGCCAGTAGTAACAGGGGTAGTGGGGCCAACGTCCTGACTTTC
d_call: NA; v_call: TRBV4-3; clone_size: NA; j_call: TRBJ1-2; cdr3_aa: CASSYSGGANGYTF; cdr3_nt: TGCGCCAGCAGCTATAGCGGGGGCGCAAATGGCTACACCTTC
d_call: TRBD1; v_call: TRBV7-2; clone_size: NA; j_call: TRBJ2-7; cdr3_aa: CASSQRQGPNEQYF; cdr3_nt: TGTGCCAGCAGTCAACGACAGGGGCCCAACGAGCAGTACTTC
d_call: TRBD1; v_call: TRBV5-5; clone_size: NA; j_call: TRBJ1-1; cdr3_aa: CASRATGGRNTEAFF; cdr3_nt: TGTGCCAGCAGGGCTACAGGGGGGAGGAACACTGAAGCTTTCTTT
d_call: NA; v_call: TRBV19; clone_size: NA; j_call: TRBJ1-2; cdr3_aa: CASTGSGVIYGYTF; cdr3_nt: TGTGCCAGCACAGGGTCTGGCGTTATCTATGGCTACACCTTC
d_call: TRBD2; v_call: TRBV10-2; clone_size: NA; j_call: TRBJ2-7; cdr3_aa: CASSDHWEGIWEQYF; cdr3_nt: TGCGCCAGCAGTGACCACTGGGAGGGTATATGGGAGCAGTACTTC
d_call: TRBD1; v_call: TRBV6-5; clone_size: NA; j_call: TRBJ1-4; cdr3_aa: CASSPNRGGEKLFF; cdr3_nt: TGTGCCAGCAGTCCCAACAGGGGGGGTGAAAAACTGTTTTTT
d_call: TRBD2; v_call: TRBV6-5; clone_size: NA; j_call: TRBJ2-4; cdr3_aa: CASSRSGGGNIQYF; cdr3_nt: TGTGCCAGCAGCAGGTCGGGGGGGGGAAACATTCAGTACTTC
d_call: NA; v_call: TRBV5-5; clone_size: NA; j_call: TRBJ1-4; cdr3_aa: CASSLGEGVREKLFF; cdr3_nt: TGTGCCAGCAGCTTGGGGGAGGGAGTGCGAGAAAAACTGTTTTTT
d_call: NA; v_call: TRBV7-8; clone_size: once; j_call: TRBJ1-1; cdr3_aa: CASSRAGVGGTEAFF; cdr3_nt: TGTGCCAGCAGCCGAGCGGGAGTGGGTGGCACTGAAGCTTTCTTT
d_call: TRBD2; v_call: TRBV11-2; clone_size: NA; j_call: TRBJ2-1; cdr3_aa: CASSLDRRRGGPNEQFF; cdr3_nt: TGTGCCAGCAGCTTAGATCGAAGGCGGGGGGGCCCCAATGAGCAGTTCTTC
d_call: TRBD1; v_call: TRBV7-2; clone_size: NA; j_call: TRBJ1-3; cdr3_aa: CASKQTGGPGNTIYF; cdr3_nt: TGTGCCAGCAAGCAGACAGGGGGACCCGGAAACACCATATATTTT
d_call: NA; v_call: TRBV19; clone_size: NA; j_call: TRBJ2-3; cdr3_aa: CASQGRVSTDTQYF; cdr3_nt: TGTGCCAGCCAGGGGAGGGTGAGCACAGATACGCAGTATTTT
d_call: TRBD1; v_call: TRBV2; clone_size: NA; j_call: TRBJ1-2; cdr3_aa: CASRVQGTGGYTF; cdr3_nt: TGTGCCAGCAGAGTACAGGGGACCGGCGGCTACACCTTC
d_call: NA; v_call: TRBV7-2; clone_size: NA; j_call: TRBJ2-7; cdr3_aa: CASSSEFGREQYF; cdr3_nt: TGTGCCAGCAGCTCCGAGTTTGGGCGCGAGCAGTACTTC
d_call: TRBD2; v_call: TRBV7-3; clone_size: NA; j_call: TRBJ2-1; cdr3_aa: CASSSRGSGGYEQFF; cdr3_nt: TGTGCCAGCAGCTCCCGGGGTAGCGGGGGCTATGAGCAGTTCTTC
d_call: TRBD1; v_call: TRBV7-9; clone_size: NA; j_call: TRBJ1-2; cdr3_aa: CASSLMRGPNYGYTF; cdr3_nt: TGTGCCAGCAGCTTAATGAGGGGGCCTAACTATGGCTACACCTTC
d_call: NA; v_call: TRBV7-3; clone_size: NA; j_call: TRBJ2-1; cdr3_aa: CASSLGPRGEQFF; cdr3_nt: TGTGCCAGCAGCTTAGGACCTCGGGGTGAGCAGTTCTTC
d_call: TRBD2; v_call: TRBV5-8; clone_size: NA; j_call: TRBJ2-3; cdr3_aa: CASSLRNEGLAGYDTQYF; cdr3_nt: TGTGCCAGCAGCTTGAGGAACGAGGGACTAGCGGGATACGATACGCAGTATTTT
d_call: TRBD2; v_call: TRBV5-1; clone_size: NA; j_call: TRBJ2-2; cdr3_aa: CASSPGLAFGGELFF; cdr3_nt: TGCGCCAGCAGCCCGGGACTAGCGTTTGGCGGGGAGCTGTTTTTT